The source of this T cell receptor beta chain is a study of T cells in Graves' hyperthyroidism and ophthalmopathy. This clonotype was seen more than once but under ten times. Its specificity is not known. Template material for amplifying TCR beta CDR3 regions consisted of RNA transcripts. The TCR CDR3 first-round RT-PCR relied on the HTBI primer set. TCRdb ran MiXCR on the multiplex PCR reads and lists one entry per CDR3 protein. Of around 800,000 distinct CDR3 sequences in the sample, about 38% were seen once. The study, taken as a whole, reports: Model output signaled ophthalmopathy a median approximately 6 months ahead of onset.

The sequence derives from a man between 18 and 35 years old with Graves' hyperthyroidism. Sequencing was done on a sample of blood.

The CDR3 sequence is CASSHYRGENQPQHF. CDR3 in DNA: TGTGCCAGTAGCCACTACAGGGGAGAAAATCAGCCCCAGCATTTT. The chain has TRBV19 and TRBJ1-5; 7 bases map to TRBD1. Germline V gives CDR1 LNHDA, CDR2 SQIVND (reference sequence). The length of the CDR3 is 15 residues. V was clipped by 6 bases and J by 4 bases; unmatched bases: 9.